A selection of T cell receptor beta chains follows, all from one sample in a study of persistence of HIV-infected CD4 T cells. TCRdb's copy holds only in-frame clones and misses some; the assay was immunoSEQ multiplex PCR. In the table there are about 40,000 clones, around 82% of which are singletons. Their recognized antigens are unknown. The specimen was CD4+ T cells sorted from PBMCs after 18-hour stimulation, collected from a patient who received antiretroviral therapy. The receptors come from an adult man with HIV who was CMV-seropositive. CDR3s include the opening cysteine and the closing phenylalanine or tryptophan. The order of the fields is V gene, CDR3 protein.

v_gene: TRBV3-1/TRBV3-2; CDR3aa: CASSQAARAFF
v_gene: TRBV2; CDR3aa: CASRATGVGTEAFF
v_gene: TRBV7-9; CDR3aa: CASSFDHQPQHF
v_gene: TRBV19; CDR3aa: CASSIAFTGASGKTEAFF
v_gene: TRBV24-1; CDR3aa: CATSDLGLWNTEAFF
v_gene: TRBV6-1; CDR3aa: CASSEGVGGHYGYTF
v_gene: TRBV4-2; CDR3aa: CASSQGTGNSYNEQFF
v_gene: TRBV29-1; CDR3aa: CSVGVRGDEQFF
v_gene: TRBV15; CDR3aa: CATSREGRGRGEQYF
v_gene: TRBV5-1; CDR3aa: CASSPRMNTEAFF
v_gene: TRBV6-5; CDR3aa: CASTPGQGAMEEQYF
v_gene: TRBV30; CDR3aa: CAWSGQQGTGQPQHF
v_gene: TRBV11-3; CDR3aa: CASSLKGQRADF
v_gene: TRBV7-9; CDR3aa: CASSGGGGVNQPQHF